This TCR beta chain was sequenced for a study of spatial heterogeneity in lung cancer. One entry per CDR3 protein, called by TCRdb with MiXCR from the 5' RACE reads. The data hold tens of thousands of distinct CDR3 sequences, with just under 20% observed a single time. Per the germline V gene, CDR1 is MNHEY and CDR2 is SVGAGI. The V and J ends lost 2 bases and 3 bases, in that order; junction bases with no gene match: 0. This CDR3 has 14 amino acids. A few counts support this clonotype. Time point in this sample: blood at routine non-recurrence follow-up after resection. The clonotype originates from a male donor with early-stage non-small cell lung cancer. Sequences were derived from PBMCs, sampled at follow-up. This chain joins TRBV6-5 and TRBJ1-1; 10 bases line up with TRBD1. The CDR3 here is CASSYDRGHTEAFF. The CDR3 bases are TGTGCCAGCAGTTACGACAGGGGGCACACTGAAGCTTTCTTT.